This T cell receptor (beta chain) was sequenced in a study of blood T cells in healthy people across ages (dated by TCRdb to about 2015). Looking at the study overall: In model experiments, roughly one uniquely barcoded TCR beta cDNA molecule per two T cells was captured by template switching. The study measured age-related changes in TCR beta repertoire diversity using deep sequencing normalized with unique cDNA molecular identifiers. The donors were divided into four age groups: young (average roughly 17 years), middle-aged (over 35), aged (approximately 64) and long-lived (roughly 88). The study analyzed two additional independent replicas of 1 million unique cDNA reads from the same blood draw for two donors, one aged 18 to 29 and one aged 80 or older.

Library method: 5' RACE. TCRdb shows the sequencer as Illumina HiSeq 2500. A second PCR of roughly 6 to 11 cycles was performed with a sample-barcoded 5' primer and a J-beta primer mix. Each TCR beta cDNA molecule received a unique molecular identifier from a template-switch 5' adaptor carrying 12 random nucleotides. Each sample yielded at least 3 million CDR3-containing paired-end reads. First-strand cDNA was synthesized from all RNA with the Mint cDNA synthesis kit, primed by a TRBC-specific oligonucleotide. Following uracil-DNA glycosylase treatment, all cDNA underwent a first 18-cycle PCR with the universal primers M1SS and BC2_uni_R. The study's own analysis went as follows. Normalization of each sample was performed by random selection of 1 million high-quality reads, each carrying a distinct molecular identifier. Instead of being binned into consensus sequences, reads with shared molecular identifiers were discarded. MiTCR, with a Q25 quality threshold and the strictest error-elimination algorithm, was used for CDR3 identification, clonotype clustering and error correction. A nonparametric unseen species model with Euler transformation was used to estimate a lower bound on total TCR beta diversity. TCRdb trimmed public reads at Q25 via fastp, called clones via MiXCR and kept in-frame beta chains. CDR3 protein duplicates are merged, each entry listing the most common genes and DNA. The V and J calls were determined by TCRdb, not by the authors. The sample table holds 750,000 to 850,000 distinct CDR3 sequences, of which 25% were seen once. The top ten clones comprise under 4% of the sample.

The germline V gene yields MNHNS for CDR1 and SASEGT for CDR2. Counted from cysteine to phenylalanine, this CDR3 has 16 amino acids. Only the CDR3 DNA stays, 48 bases, in frame from base 1. V loses 5 bases of germline sequence and J loses 4 bases, and the interval between the two ends is 21 bases. Results the study describes overall, beyond this receptor: Because donor CMV infection status was unknown, age-related changes in expanded clonotypes were potentially confounded. Because profiling used bulk unsorted PBMCs, naive and antigen-experienced compartments could not be compared conclusively. As age increased, observed TCR beta diversity per million T cells dropped in a roughly linear way, and a significant reduction was already evident by age 40. Estimates of total diversity based on one million sequenced T cells were regarded as lower bounds and as underestimates. The long-lived group showed more naive CD4+ T cells, fewer expanded clones and increased TCR diversity than the aged group, suggesting age selection. A strong correlation was found between observed TCR beta diversity and the percentage of naive T cells measured by flow cytometry.

This clonotype has just a few counts. The antigen this receptor binds is unknown. No much larger clone exists at a distance of one base, and base qualities are not known. Systemically healthy Caucasian individuals from Russia, 39 in total and aged 6 to 90 years, were included as donors. Around 10 milliliters of peripheral blood were collected from each donor into EDTA-treated Vacutainer tubes. Ficoll-Paque density-gradient centrifugation was used to isolate PBMCs, with at least 6.5 million per sample. Trizol reagent was used to extract total RNA from PBMCs, with at least 5 micrograms per sample. For every donor, an aliquot of PBMCs went through flow cytometry to measure the percentages of naive CD45RAhigh/CD27high T cells. These data were also reused for a study on T cells of mothers and their children. As the second study states: Nine systemically healthy Caucasian individuals served as donors, namely three mothers together with their six children. cDNA synthesis consumed the entire amount of extracted RNA, loaded at around 1.5 ug RNA in each 15 ul reaction. In the second PCR, sample barcodes and 2-4 random nucleotides were introduced via the M1S primer. Over 8 million TCR beta CDR3 reads were obtained for each mother, and approximately 3 million reads were obtained for each child. Thymic selection similarly shapes TCR recombination output in related and unrelated pairs, with minor effect from inherited differences. Normalized repertoire overlap was always slightly but never significantly higher in related than unrelated mother-child pairs. No persistent microchimeric T cell clones were found, with a detection sensitivity of approximately 100 clones per million clonotypes. The study used deep NGS to compare TCR beta repertoires of mothers and children, seeking features distinguishing related mother-child pairs from unrelated individuals. The mean age was 40 +/- 4 years for the mothers and roughly 10 +/- 4 years for the children. After adapters were ligated using NEBNext reagents, the libraries underwent 100+100 nt paired-end sequencing on an Illumina HiSeq 2000. Mother and child libraries were prepared a month apart and sequenced in separate runs to prevent cross-contamination. For each donor, between about 500,000 and 2,200,000 distinct TCR beta clonotypes were identified. Naive TCR beta clonotypes were estimated from low-frequency clonotypes matched to each donor's FACS-determined naive share, without sorting.

The clonotype was recovered from a boy between 10 and 17 years old in good health. The V gene is TRBV6-1 and the J gene is TRBJ2-7, with no confidently assigned D gene. Sequencing was carried out using blood. The DNA reads TGTGCCAGCAGTAAACGGACGGTCGCCCCTGGGTACGAGCAGTACTTC. This sequence encodes CASSKRTVAPGYEQYF.